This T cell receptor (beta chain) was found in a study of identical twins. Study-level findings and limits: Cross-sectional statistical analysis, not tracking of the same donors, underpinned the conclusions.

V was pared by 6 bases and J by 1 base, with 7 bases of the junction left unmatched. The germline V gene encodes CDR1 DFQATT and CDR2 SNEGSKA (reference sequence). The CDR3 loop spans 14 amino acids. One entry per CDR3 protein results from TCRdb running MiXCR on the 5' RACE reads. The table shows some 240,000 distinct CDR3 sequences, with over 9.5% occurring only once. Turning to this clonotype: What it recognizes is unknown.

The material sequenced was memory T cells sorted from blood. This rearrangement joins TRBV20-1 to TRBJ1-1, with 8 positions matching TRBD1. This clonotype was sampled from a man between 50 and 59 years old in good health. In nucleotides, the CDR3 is TGCAGTGCCCGGGGGACAGGAAAGAACACTGAAGCTTTCTTT. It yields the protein CSARGTGKNTEAFF.